This paragraph reports one T cell receptor (beta chain). Its antigen is still unknown. These data come from a study of PD-1 blockade in classical Hodgkin lymphoma. Study context: Nivolumab 3 mg/kg was given intravenously every 2 weeks. General study findings and limits: The study found complete responders had baseline diversity similar to newly diagnosed patients.

Every patient relapsed after autologous stem cell transplantation, and brentuximab vedotin exposure varied. Classification of best responses gave complete response, partial response or progressive disease. Germline assignment: CDR1 MDHEN and CDR2 SYDVKM. This CDR3 contains 18 residues. V lost 5 bases, J lost 7 bases, and 22 bases stayed unmatched. Method: immunoSEQ multiplex PCR; TCRdb's copy keeps in-frame clones and lacks some. Of 55,000 to 80,000 clones in the sample, about 92% were seen once. The chain employs TRBV28 and TRBJ1-2; 7 nucleotides align to TRBD1. This clonotype was obtained from a human donor with classical Hodgkin lymphoma. This material consisted of peripheral blood mononuclear cells (PBMCs), taken at baseline. The CDR3 DNA reads TGTGCCAGCAGTCCTGTTTTATTCGAACCCTTGACAGGGAGTGGCTACACCTTC. Its protein is CASSPVLFEPLTGSGYTF.